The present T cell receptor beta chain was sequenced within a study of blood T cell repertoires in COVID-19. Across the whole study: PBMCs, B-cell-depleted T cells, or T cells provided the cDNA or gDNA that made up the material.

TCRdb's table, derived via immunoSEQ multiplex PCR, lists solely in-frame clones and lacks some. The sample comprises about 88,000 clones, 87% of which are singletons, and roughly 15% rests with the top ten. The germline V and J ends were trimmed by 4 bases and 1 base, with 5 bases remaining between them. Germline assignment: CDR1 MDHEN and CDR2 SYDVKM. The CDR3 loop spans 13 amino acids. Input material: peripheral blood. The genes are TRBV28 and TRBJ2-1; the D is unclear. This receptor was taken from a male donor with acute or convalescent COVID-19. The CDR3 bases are TGTGCCAGCAGTTCCCTTTCCTACAATGAGCAGTTCTTC. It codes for CASSSLSYNEQFF.